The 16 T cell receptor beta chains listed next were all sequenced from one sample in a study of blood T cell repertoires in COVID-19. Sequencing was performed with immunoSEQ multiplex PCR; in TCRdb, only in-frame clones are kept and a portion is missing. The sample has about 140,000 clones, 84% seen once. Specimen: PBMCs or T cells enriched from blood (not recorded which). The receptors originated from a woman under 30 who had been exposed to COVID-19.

CDR3 sequence: CASSQETSGSDEQYF. The CDR3 coding sequence is TGTGCCAGCAGCCAAGAAACTAGCGGGAGCGACGAGCAGTACTTC. The chain links TRBV4-2 to TRBJ2-7, with 11 positions matching TRBD2. Losses at the gene ends were 0 bases for V and 5 bases for J; bases not matched to a gene: 3. Germline-derived CDR1 and CDR2 are LGHNA and YNFKEQ. There are 15 residues in the CDR3.

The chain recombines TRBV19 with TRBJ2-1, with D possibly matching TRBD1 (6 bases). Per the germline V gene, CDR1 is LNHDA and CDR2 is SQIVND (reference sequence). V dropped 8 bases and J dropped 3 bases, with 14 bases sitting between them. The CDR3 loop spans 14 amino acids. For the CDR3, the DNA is TGTGCCAGTCGCCGGGACAACCGCTACAATGAGCAGTTCTTC. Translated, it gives CASRRDNRYNEQFF.

The CDR3 DNA is TGTGCCAGCAGTTCTCCAGACAGAGGGAACACTGAAGCTTTCTTT. Amino acids: CASSSPDRGNTEAFF. The chain couples TRBV13 to TRBJ1-1, with TRBD1 as a possible D gene (5 bases). This CDR3 is 15 amino acids long. Trimming removed 6 bases at V and 1 base at J, with 15 bases between. Germline lookup yields CDR1 PRHDT and CDR2 FYEKMQ (reference sequence).

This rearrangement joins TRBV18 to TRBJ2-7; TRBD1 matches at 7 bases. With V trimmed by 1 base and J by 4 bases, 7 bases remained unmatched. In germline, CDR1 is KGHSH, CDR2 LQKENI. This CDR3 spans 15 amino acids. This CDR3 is CASSPHRGAGYEQYF. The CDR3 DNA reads TGTGCCAGCTCACCACACAGGGGCGCTGGTTACGAGCAGTACTTC.

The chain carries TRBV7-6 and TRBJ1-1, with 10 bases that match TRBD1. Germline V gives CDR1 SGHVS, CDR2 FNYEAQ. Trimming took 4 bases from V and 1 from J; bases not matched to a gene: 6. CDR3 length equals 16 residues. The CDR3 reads CASSSPGQGKNTEAFF. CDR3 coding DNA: TGTGCCAGCAGCTCCCCGGGACAGGGGAAGAACACTGAAGCTTTCTTT.

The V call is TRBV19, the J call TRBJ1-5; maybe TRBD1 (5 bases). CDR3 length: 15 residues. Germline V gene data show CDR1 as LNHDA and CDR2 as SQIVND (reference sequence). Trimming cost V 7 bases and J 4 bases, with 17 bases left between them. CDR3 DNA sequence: TGTGCCAGTAACCCGAGGAGGGGCGAAAATCAGCCCCAGCATTTT. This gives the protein CASNPRRGENQPQHF.

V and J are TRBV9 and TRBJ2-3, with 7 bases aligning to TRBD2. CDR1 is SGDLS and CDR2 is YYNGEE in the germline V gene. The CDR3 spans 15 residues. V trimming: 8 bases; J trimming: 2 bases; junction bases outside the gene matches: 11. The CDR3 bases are TGTGCCAGTTCCCGAGCAGCGGGGTACACAGATACGCAGTATTTT. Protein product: CASSRAAGYTDTQYF.

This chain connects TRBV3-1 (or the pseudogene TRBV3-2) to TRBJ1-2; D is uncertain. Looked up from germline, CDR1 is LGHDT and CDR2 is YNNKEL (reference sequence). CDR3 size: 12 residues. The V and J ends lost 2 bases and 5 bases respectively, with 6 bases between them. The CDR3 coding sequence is TGTGCCAGCAGCCAAACGGGGTATGGCTACACCTTC. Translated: CASSQTGYGYTF.

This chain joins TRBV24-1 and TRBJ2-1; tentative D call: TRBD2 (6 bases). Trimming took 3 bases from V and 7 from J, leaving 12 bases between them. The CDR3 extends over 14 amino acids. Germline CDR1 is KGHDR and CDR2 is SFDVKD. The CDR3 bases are TGTGCCACCAGTGATCCCCCGGGGGAGAATGAGCAGTTCTTC. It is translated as CATSDPPGENEQFF.

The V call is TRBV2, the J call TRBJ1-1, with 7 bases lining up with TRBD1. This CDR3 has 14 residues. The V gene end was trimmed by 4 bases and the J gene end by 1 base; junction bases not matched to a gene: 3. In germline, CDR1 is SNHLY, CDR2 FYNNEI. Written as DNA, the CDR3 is TGTGCCAGCAGTGTGGGGACAGCGAACACTGAAGCTTTCTTT. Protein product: CASSVGTANTEAFF. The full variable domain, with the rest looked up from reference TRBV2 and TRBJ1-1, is EPEVTQTPSHQVTQMGQEVILRCVPISNHLYFYWYRQILGQKVEFLVSFYNNEISEKSEIFDDQFSVERPDGSNFTLKIRSTKLEDSAMYFCASSVGTANTEAFFGQGTRLTVV.

The DNA for the CDR3 is TGTGCCAGCAGCGCACAGACAGGGGGCGACTCTGGAAACACCATATATTTT. The encoded protein is CASSAQTGGDSGNTIYF. The chain has TRBV7-6 and TRBJ1-3, with 10 bases aligning to TRBD1. The junction had 7 bases not matched to a gene; V was cut back by 5 bases and J by 0 bases. Germline V gene data show CDR1 as SGHVS and CDR2 as FNYEAQ. The CDR3 is 17 residues long.

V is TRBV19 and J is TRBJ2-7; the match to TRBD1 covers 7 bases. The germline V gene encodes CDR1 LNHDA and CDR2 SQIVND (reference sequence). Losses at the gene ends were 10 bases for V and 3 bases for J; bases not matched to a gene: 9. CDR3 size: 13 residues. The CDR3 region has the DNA TGTGCCACTCTACCCCGGGACAGCTACGAGCAGTACTTC. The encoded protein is CATLPRDSYEQYF. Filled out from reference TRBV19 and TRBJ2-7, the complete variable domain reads DGGITQSPKYLFRKEGQNVTLSCEQNLNHDAMYWYRQDPGQGLRLIYYSQIVNDFQKGDIAEGYSVSREKKESFPLTVTSAQKNPTAFYLCATLPRDSYEQYFGPGTRLTVT.

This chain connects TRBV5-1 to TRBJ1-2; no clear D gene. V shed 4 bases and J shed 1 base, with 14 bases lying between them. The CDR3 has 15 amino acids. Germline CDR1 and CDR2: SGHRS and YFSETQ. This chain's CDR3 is CASSLETGNNYGYTF. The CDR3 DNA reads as TGCGCCAGCAGCCTCGAGACCGGGAATAACTATGGCTACACCTTC.

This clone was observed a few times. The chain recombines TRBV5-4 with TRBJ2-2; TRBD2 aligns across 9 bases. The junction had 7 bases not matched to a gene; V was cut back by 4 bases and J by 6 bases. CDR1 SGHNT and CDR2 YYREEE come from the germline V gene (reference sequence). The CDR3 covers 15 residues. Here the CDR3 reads CASSPRTSDAGELFF. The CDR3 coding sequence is TGTGCCAGCAGCCCTAGGACTAGCGATGCCGGGGAGCTGTTTTTT.

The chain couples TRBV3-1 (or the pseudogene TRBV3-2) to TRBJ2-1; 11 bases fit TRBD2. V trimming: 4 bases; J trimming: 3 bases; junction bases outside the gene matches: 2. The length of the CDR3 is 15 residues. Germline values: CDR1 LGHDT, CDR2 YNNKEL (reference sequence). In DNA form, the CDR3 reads TGTGCCAGCAGCCGTGGGACTAGCGGCTACAATGAGCAGTTCTTC. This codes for CASSRGTSGYNEQFF.

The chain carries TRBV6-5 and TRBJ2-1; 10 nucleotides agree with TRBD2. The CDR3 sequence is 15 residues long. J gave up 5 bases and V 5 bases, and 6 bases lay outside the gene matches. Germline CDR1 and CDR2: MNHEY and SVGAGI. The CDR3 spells CASSRTSGGDNEQFF. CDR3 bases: TGTGCCAGCAGTCGGACTAGCGGCGGTGACAATGAGCAGTTCTTC.